According to its frequency, the clone carrying this TCR beta chain is medium-sized (0.01 to 0.1%). Its cognate antigen is unknown. Preparation of TRB cDNA libraries relied on 5' RACE carrying UMI labels. TCRdb reprocessed the 5' RACE reads; each CDR3 protein has one entry and no DNA is given. This table lists under 7,000 distinct CDR3 sequences. This record comes from a study of CXCR3-negative and CXCR3-positive naive CD8 T cells. General study findings and limits: Memory CD8+ cells showed much lower diversity, while both naive subsets displayed comparably high diversity. Memory cells diverged, while naive CXCR3-positive and CXCR3-negative cells had similar TRBV-TRBJ usage. CXCR3-positive naive cells carried more hydrophobic TRB CDR3s than CXCR3-negative naive cells did. CXCR3 levels fell partly with cryopreservation; most assays relied on fresh PBMCs.

The CDR3 covers 13 residues. Germline V gene sequence: CDR1 SGHTA, CDR2 FQGNSA. CD45RO-CCR7+CD27+CD95- marked naive CD8+ T cells. Specimen: naive CXCR3+ CD8+ T cells from blood. Subset indicated: CD45RO-CCR7+CD27+CD95- naive CD8+ T cells expressing CXCR3 (TNR3+). V is TRBV7-2 and J is TRBJ2-7; the D gene TCRdb calls, TRBD1, cannot be checked with no DNA. This TCR was recovered from a human donor in good health. Some clones in this sample may be carry-over from other donors' samples. Here the CDR3 reads CASSYYTGAEQYF.